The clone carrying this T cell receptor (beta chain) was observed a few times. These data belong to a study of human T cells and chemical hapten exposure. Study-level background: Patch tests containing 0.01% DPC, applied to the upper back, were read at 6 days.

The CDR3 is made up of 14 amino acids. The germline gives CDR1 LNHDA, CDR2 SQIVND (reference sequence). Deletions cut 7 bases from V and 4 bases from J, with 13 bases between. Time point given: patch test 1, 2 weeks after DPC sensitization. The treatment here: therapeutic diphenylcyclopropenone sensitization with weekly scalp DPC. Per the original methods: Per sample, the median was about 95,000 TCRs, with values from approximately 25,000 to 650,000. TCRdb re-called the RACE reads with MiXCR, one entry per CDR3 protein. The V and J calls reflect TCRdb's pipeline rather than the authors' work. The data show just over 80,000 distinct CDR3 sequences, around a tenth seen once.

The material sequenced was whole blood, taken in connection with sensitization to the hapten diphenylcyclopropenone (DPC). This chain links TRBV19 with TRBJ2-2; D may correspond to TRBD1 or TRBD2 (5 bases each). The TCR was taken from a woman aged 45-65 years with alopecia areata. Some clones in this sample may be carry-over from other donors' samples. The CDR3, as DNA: TGTGCCAGTATTGGGGACCTGGGCACCGGGGAGCTGTTTTTT. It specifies CASIGDLGTGELFF.